Presented here are 25 T cell receptor beta chains from one specimen sequenced in a study of cytomegalovirus exposure and HLA in healthy donors. The study ran its PCR with 60 Vbeta and 13 Jbeta primers. Data came from immunoSEQ multiplex PCR; TCRdb stores just in-frame clones and leaves some out. The sample consists of some 120,000 clones, over 75% of them appearing once. The sequencing sample was made of PBMCs. The receptor set was obtained from a human donor in good health.

The chain is built from TRBV19 and TRBJ1-2; weak D call: TRBD1 (5 bases). V was shortened by 5 bases and J by 0 bases, with 22 bases between the two germline ends. This CDR3 has 18 residues. Germline loops: CDR1 LNHDA, CDR2 SQIVND (reference sequence). The CDR3 sequence is CASSPSGGDAFTNYGYTF. In DNA form, the CDR3 reads TGTGCCAGTAGTCCTTCGGGGGGGGACGCGTTCACTAACTATGGCTACACCTTC. Variable domain in full (rest from reference TRBV19 and TRBJ1-2): DGGITQSPKYLFRKEGQNVTLSCEQNLNHDAMYWYRQDPGQGLRLIYYSQIVNDFQKGDIAEGYSVSREKKESFPLTVTSAQKNPTAFYLCASSPSGGDAFTNYGYTFGSGTRLTVV.

This chain uses TRBV30 with TRBJ1-3; D unresolved. The CDR3 sequence is 14 residues long. Between the trimmed V and J ends, which lost 4 bases and 0 bases, there was a span of 10 bases. CDR1 is GTSNPN, CDR2 SVGIG, per germline (reference sequence). CDR3 region: CAWTSGFSGNTIYF. CDR3 nucleotides: TGTGCCTGGACCTCAGGATTCTCTGGAAACACCATATATTTT.

Concerning this clone: Likely a read error: the CDR3 ends without its conserved phenylalanine or tryptophan. The J gene is TRBJ1-3, the V gene TRBV6-6; possibly TRBD1 for D (6 bases). CDR3 length equals 16 residues. V lost 2 bases to trimming and J lost 0 bases, with 11 bases between them. The germline CDR1 and CDR2 sequences are MNHNY and SVGAGI (reference sequence). The CDR3 DNA follows: TGTGCCAGCAGTTACGACAGGCTTCGCTCTGGAAACACCATATATTCT. This gives the protein CASSYDRLRSGNTIYS.

The rearrangement uses TRBV5-4 and TRBJ2-2, with TRBD2 matching over 14 bases. From germline, CDR1 is SGHNT and CDR2 YYREEE (reference sequence). This CDR3 is 15 amino acids long. J lost 11 bases, V lost 2 bases, and 5 bases had no gene match. CDR3 in amino acids: CASSFGTSGSGELFF. The DNA for the CDR3 is TGTGCCAGCAGCTTCGGGACTAGCGGGAGTGGAGAGCTGTTTTTT.

This clone appeared a few times. The chain employs TRBV6-1 and TRBJ1-6, with TRBD1 matching 9 bases. V lost 2 bases, J lost 17 bases, and 10 bases stayed unmatched. Germline V gene lookup returns CDR1 MNHNS and CDR2 SASEGT. The CDR3 spans 14 residues. The chain's CDR3 is CASSELGQGREFHF. The DNA for the CDR3 is TGTGCCAGCAGTGAATTGGGACAGGGCAGAGAATTCCACTTT.

This chain joins TRBV29-1 and TRBJ1-1; 9 nucleotides align to TRBD1. Germline CDR1 reads SQVTM; CDR2 reads ANQGSEA. This CDR3 is built from 12 residues. V shed 6 bases, J shed 5 bases, and the junction held 4 bases outside the gene matches. The CDR3 sequence is CSVLDRGTEAFF. Here the CDR3 DNA reads TGCAGCGTGCTGGACAGGGGAACTGAAGCTTTCTTT. The complete variable domain, with remaining parts taken from reference TRBV29-1 and TRBJ1-1, reads SAVISQKPSRDICQRGTSLTIQCQVDSQVTMMFWYRQQPGQSLTLIATANQGSEATYESGFVIDKFPISRPNLTFSTLTVSNMSPEDSSIYLCSVLDRGTEAFFGQGTRLTVV.

This rearrangement joins TRBV12-5 to TRBJ1-1; D may be TRBD1 (6 bases). Germline V gives CDR1 LGHNT, CDR2 FRNRAP. The CDR3 runs 17 residues. Trimming pared 3 bases from V and 2 bases from J, leaving 19 bases between. The CDR3 sequence is CASGFSSIQGINTEAFF. CDR3 nucleotides: TGTGCTAGTGGTTTCTCCAGTATACAGGGAATAAACACTGAAGCTTTCTTT.

This clone was picked up one time. This chain joins TRBV5-1 and TRBJ2-1; 9 positions agree with TRBD2. The germline V gene encodes CDR1 SGHRS and CDR2 YFSETQ. This CDR3 region has 14 residues. Trimming cost V 4 bases and J 4 bases; bases outside gene matches: 3. The CDR3 coding sequence is TGCGCCAGCAGCCCGACTAGCGGATACAATGAGCAGTTCTTC. Protein: CASSPTSGYNEQFF.

The chain is built from TRBV6-5 and TRBJ2-7; the match to TRBD1 covers 7 bases. The CDR3 sequence is 11 residues long. Germline trimming cut 0 bases from V and 13 bases from J; bases unmatched to any gene: 3. Germline V gene lookup returns CDR1 MNHEY and CDR2 SVGAGI. CDR3 protein: CASSYSDRCYF. DNA for the CDR3: TGTGCCAGCAGTTACTCGGACAGGTGTTACTTC.

The chain carries TRBV19 and TRBJ2-1; 7 bases are a match to TRBD2. V was clipped by 4 bases and J by 7 bases; unmatched bases: 10. CDR3 length: 15 residues. Looked up from germline, CDR1 is LNHDA and CDR2 is SQIVND (reference sequence). CDR3 residues: CASSSPGRETNEQFF. CDR3 in DNA: TGTGCCAGTAGTAGCCCCGGGCGGGAGACGAATGAGCAGTTCTTC.

This clone was recorded only once. J is TRBJ2-1 and V is TRBV29-1; 7 bases are shared with TRBD2. CDR1 and CDR2 (germline): SQVTM, ANQGSEA. This CDR3 contains 13 residues. The V segment lost 3 bases and the J segment 14 bases; nucleotides outside the gene matches: 13. The CDR3 DNA reads as TGCAGCGTTGACCCGTTGGCGGGAGAAGTAGAGTTCTTC. Translating it yields CSVDPLAGEVEFF.

The chain uses TRBV28 and TRBJ1-2, with TRBD1 matching over 8 bases. The CDR3 is made up of 13 amino acids. Germline-derived CDR1 and CDR2 are MDHEN and SYDVKM. Unmatched junction bases numbered 7, after V lost 6 bases and J lost 7 bases. This CDR3 reads CASSTGTGIGYTF. The DNA of the CDR3 is TGTGCCAGCAGCACCGGGACAGGAATTGGCTACACCTTC.

Only a few counts were recorded for this clone. The rearrangement joins TRBV19 to TRBJ1-2; D ambiguous. Germline loops: CDR1 LNHDA, CDR2 SQIVND (reference sequence). The CDR3 extends over 14 amino acids. V was cut by 3 bases and J by 4 bases, with 12 bases left in between. The CDR3 loop reads CASSIYSVGYGYTF. CDR3 nucleotide sequence: TGTGCCAGTAGTATCTACAGTGTGGGCTATGGCTACACCTTC.

This chain joins TRBV27 and TRBJ2-7; 8 bases are shared with TRBD1. CDR3 size: 15 residues. Germline CDR1 reads MNHEY; CDR2 reads SMNVEV (reference sequence). V lost 7 bases, J lost 3 bases, and 11 bases stayed unmatched. Here the CDR3 reads CASISLGTGHYEQYF. CDR3 coding DNA: TGTGCCAGCATTTCGTTGGGGACAGGCCACTACGAGCAGTACTTC.

This clone was seen more than once but under ten times. The rearrangement joins TRBV5-1 to TRBJ1-3; D is ambiguous. Deletions cut 4 bases from V and 0 bases from J, with 11 bases between. Per germline, CDR1 SGHRS and CDR2 YFSETQ. The CDR3 is made up of 15 amino acids. CDR3 sequence: CASSLTWLSGNTIYF. In DNA, the CDR3 is TGCGCCAGCAGCCTGACTTGGCTCTCTGGAAACACCATATATTTT. Filled out from reference TRBV5-1 and TRBJ1-3, the complete variable domain reads KAGVTQTPRYLIKTRGQQVTLSCSPISGHRSVSWYQQTPGQGLQFLFEYFSETQRNKGNFPGRFSGRQFSNSRSEMNVSTLELGDSALYLCASSLTWLSGNTIYFGEGSWLTVV.

This chain joins TRBV2 and TRBJ1-5; 10 bases are shared with TRBD1. The CDR3 runs to 14 residues. The J segment lost 4 bases and the V segment lost 6 bases, leaving 3 bases of the junction unmatched. The V gene's germline CDR1 is SNHLY and CDR2 FYNNEI. The CDR3 DNA is TGTGCCAGCAGGCCGGGACAGGGGAATCAGCCCCAGCATTTT. Protein sequence: CASRPGQGNQPQHF.

V is TRBV19 and J is TRBJ1-5; 10 nucleotides match TRBD1. Germline loops: CDR1 LNHDA, CDR2 SQIVND (reference sequence). This CDR3 region has 15 residues. V gave up 4 bases and J gave up 5 bases; unmatched junction bases: 5. The CDR3 spells CASSKTGTGDQPQHF. CDR3 nucleotides: TGTGCCAGTAGTAAAACCGGGACAGGGGATCAGCCCCAGCATTTT. Variable domain in full (rest from reference TRBV19 and TRBJ1-5): DGGITQSPKYLFRKEGQNVTLSCEQNLNHDAMYWYRQDPGQGLRLIYYSQIVNDFQKGDIAEGYSVSREKKESFPLTVTSAQKNPTAFYLCASSKTGTGDQPQHFGDGTRLSIL.

This chain uses TRBV15 with TRBJ1-4, with D unresolved. The V and J ends lost 0 bases and 8 bases respectively, with 7 bases between them. Germline values: CDR1 LNHNV, CDR2 YYDKDF (reference sequence). The CDR3 spans 13 residues. DNA for the CDR3: TGTGCCACCAGCAGAGATGGGAGGGAAAAACTGTTTTTT. This gives the protein CATSRDGREKLFF.

The chain couples TRBV19 to TRBJ1-5; a weak D match, TRBD1 (5 bases). The CDR3 extends over 14 amino acids. V was trimmed by 3 bases and J by 2 bases, leaving 8 bases between them. The germline CDR1 and CDR2 sequences are LNHDA and SQIVND (reference sequence). The CDR3 loop is CASSMTGGNQPQHF. The CDR3, as DNA: TGTGCCAGTAGTATGACGGGGGGCAATCAGCCCCAGCATTTT.

This sequence joins TRBV30 and TRBJ1-3; the D is unclear. The germline gives CDR1 GTSNPN, CDR2 SVGIG (reference sequence). The V gene lost 1 base and the J gene lost 0 bases, with 13 bases spanning the gap. This CDR3 is 16 amino acids long. The CDR3 nucleotides read TGTGCCTGGAGTGGCCCTGGTCTATTCTCTGGAAACACCATATATTTT. It translates to CAWSGPGLFSGNTIYF.

In regard to this clone: A read error may produce the germline difference seen at one junction end. The CDR3 region is CTSSRYRTSGGAVSTDTQYF. The CDR3, as DNA: TGCACCAGCAGCCGCTACCGAACTAGCGGGGGGGCCGTAAGCACAGATACGCAGTATTTT. V gene TRBV5-1 combines with J gene TRBJ2-3; 13 bases agree with TRBD2. CDR1 SGHRS and CDR2 YFSETQ come from the germline V gene. CDR3 length: 20 amino acids.

The chain employs TRBV5-4 and TRBJ1-5; D gene uncertain. This CDR3 region has 15 residues. CDR1 and CDR2 (germline): SGHNT, YYREEE (reference sequence). V shed 0 bases and J shed 3 bases, with 10 bases lying between them. The CDR3 here is CASSLGAGPNQPQHF. The CDR3 nucleotides read TGTGCCAGCAGCTTGGGGGCAGGCCCCAATCAGCCCCAGCATTTT.

This chain links TRBV11-2 with TRBJ2-4, with 7 bases fitting TRBD2. The CDR3 is 19 residues long. V lost 1 base to trimming and J lost 0 bases; unmatched junction nucleotides: 12. CDR1 and CDR2 (germline): SGHAT, FQNNGV. Written as DNA, the CDR3 is TGTGCCAGCAGCTTAGGAAAGGAGGGACTAACGGTAGCCAAAAACATTCAGTACTTC. Its translation: CASSLGKEGLTVAKNIQYF.

The gene calls are TRBV6-5 and TRBJ2-7, with D perhaps TRBD1 (5 bases). CDR1 MNHEY and CDR2 SVGAGI come from the germline V gene. The CDR3 is made up of 15 amino acids. The ends were cut back, 0 bases at V and 2 bases at J, with 11 bases in the middle. The CDR3 DNA follows: TGTGCCAGCAGTTACTCGTCCAGGGTTGCCTACGAGCAGTACTTC. Translated: CASSYSSRVAYEQYF.

The chain recombines TRBV5-6 with TRBJ1-1, with a possible D match to TRBD1 (6 bases). The germline V gene encodes CDR1 SGHDT and CDR2 YYEEEE. The V gene lost 1 base and the J gene lost 0 bases, with 16 bases spanning the gap. The CDR3 runs to 17 residues. The CDR3 DNA is TGTGCCAGCAGCTTGAGGGCGGGGGCGAAGATGAACACTGAAGCTTTCTTT. Translating gives CASSLRAGAKMNTEAFF.